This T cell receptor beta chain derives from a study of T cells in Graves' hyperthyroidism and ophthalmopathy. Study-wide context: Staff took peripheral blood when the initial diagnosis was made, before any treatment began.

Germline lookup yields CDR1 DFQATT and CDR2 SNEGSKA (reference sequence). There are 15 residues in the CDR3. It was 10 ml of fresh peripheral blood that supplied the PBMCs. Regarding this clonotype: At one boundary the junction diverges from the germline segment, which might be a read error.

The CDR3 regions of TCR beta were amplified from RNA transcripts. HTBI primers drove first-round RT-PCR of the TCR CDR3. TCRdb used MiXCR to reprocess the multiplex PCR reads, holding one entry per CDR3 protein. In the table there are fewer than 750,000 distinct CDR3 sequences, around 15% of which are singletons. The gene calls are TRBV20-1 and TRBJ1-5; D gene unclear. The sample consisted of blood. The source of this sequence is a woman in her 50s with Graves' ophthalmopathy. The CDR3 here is CSARVAGMSNQPQHF. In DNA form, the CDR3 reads TGCAGTGCCAGAGTTGCAGGAATGAGCAATCAGCCCCAGCATTTT.